This T cell receptor beta chain was captured by sequencing in a study of breast tumors, draining lymph nodes, adjacent tissues. Trimming pared 5 bases from V and 2 bases from J, leaving 8 bases between. Germline assignment: CDR1 SGHTA and CDR2 FQGNSA. The CDR3 length is 13 residues. Study-level points and caveats: Tumor repertoires ranked between lymph nodes and nontumor tissue in diversity, with V and J gene preferences.

This clonotype was counted ten times or more. Its antigen is not identified. TCRdb used MiXCR to reprocess the multiplex PCR reads, holding one entry per CDR3 protein. Here the sample spans 15,000 to 20,000 distinct CDR3 sequences, 60% to 70% being singletons. This TCR was recovered from a female donor with breast cancer. Some clones in this sample may be carry-over from other donors' samples. Sequences were obtained from tumor-adjacent breast tissue. The rearrangement joins TRBV7-2 to TRBJ2-3; no definite D call. The CDR3 DNA sequence: TGTGCCAGCAGCGGATTCAACACAGATACGCAGTATTTT. Encoded protein: CASSGFNTDTQYF.